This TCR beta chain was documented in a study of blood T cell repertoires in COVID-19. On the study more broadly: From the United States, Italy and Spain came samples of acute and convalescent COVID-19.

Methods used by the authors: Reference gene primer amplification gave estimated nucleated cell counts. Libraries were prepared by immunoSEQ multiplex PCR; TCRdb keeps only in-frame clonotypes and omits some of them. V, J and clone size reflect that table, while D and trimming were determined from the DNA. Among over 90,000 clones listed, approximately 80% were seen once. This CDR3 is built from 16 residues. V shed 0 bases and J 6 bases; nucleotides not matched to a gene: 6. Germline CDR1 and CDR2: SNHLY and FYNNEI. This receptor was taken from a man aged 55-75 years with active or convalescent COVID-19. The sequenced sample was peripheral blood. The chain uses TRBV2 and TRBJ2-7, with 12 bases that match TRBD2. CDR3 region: CASSEAPLAGGSEQYV. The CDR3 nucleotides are TGTGCCAGCAGTGAAGCGCCACTAGCGGGAGGATCCGAGCAGTACGTC.